Below, 18 T cell receptor beta chains from the same sample are listed, as sequenced in a study of T cell repertoires in cytomegalovirus infection (dated by TCRdb to 2018 to 2020). The sequencer listed for this sample is Illumina HiSeq 1500. Using fastp at Q25 and MiXCR, TCRdb reprocessed the public reads and kept productive beta chains. Identical CDR3 proteins give one entry, which carries the most common genes and DNA. In all, the sample holds under 350,000 distinct CDR3 sequences, and around 10% of those were seen once. The top ten clonotypes cover around 2.4% of the sample. The sequenced material came from PBMCs. These receptors were collected from a human donor in good health (CMV status not recorded). Some clones in this sample may be carry-over from other donors' samples.

The chain joins TRBV12-3 or TRBV12-4 to TRBJ2-2; TRBD2 aligns across 7 bases. CDR3 length equals 13 residues. The J segment lost 3 bases and the V segment lost 6 bases, leaving 1 base of the junction unmatched. In DNA form, the CDR3 reads TGTGCCAGCAGGGGGGGGGACACCGGGGAGCTGTTTTTT. Protein product: CASRGGDTGELFF.

This clonotype was seen at least ten times. CDR3 sequence (DNA): TGTGCCAGCAGCCCCGGTCTTGTAGGCCGCGGGGATCGGGAGCTGTTTTTT. Translating it yields CASSPGLVGRGDRELFF. The gene calls are TRBV11-2 and TRBJ2-2; maybe TRBD2 (6 bases). Trimming took 5 bases from V and 9 from J, leaving 25 bases between them. The CDR3 contains 17 residues. Germline-derived CDR1 and CDR2 are SGHAT and FQNNGV.

The rearrangement joins TRBV12-5 to TRBJ2-1; 7 bases are a match to TRBD1. The CDR3 spans 15 residues. CDR1 LGHNT and CDR2 FRNRAP come from the germline V gene. J was trimmed by 4 bases and V by 7 bases; bases with no gene match: 10. For the CDR3, the DNA is TGTGCTAGTGATCTCGACAGGGTTGGTTACAATGAGCAGTTCTTC. It encodes CASDLDRVGYNEQFF. The full variable domain, completed using reference TRBV12-5 and TRBJ2-1, is DARVTQTPRHKVTEMGQEVTMRCQPILGHNTVFWYRQTMMQGLELLAYFRNRAPLDDSGMPKDRFSAEMPDATLATLKIQPSEPRDSAVYFCASDLDRVGYNEQFFGPGTRLTVL.

This clonotype was found many times. The gene calls are TRBV6-2 or TRBV6-3 and TRBJ1-1, with D possibly TRBD1 on 6 matching bases. V was pared by 6 bases and J by 1 base, with 9 bases between. CDR1 and CDR2 from the germline V gene are MNHEY and SVGEGT. The CDR3 has 13 amino acids. CDR3: CASRSDRNTEAFF. In DNA, the CDR3 is TGTGCCAGCAGATCGGACAGGAACACTGAAGCTTTCTTT.

This clonotype was recorded at least ten times. This sequence joins TRBV7-9 and TRBJ2-1; D gene ambiguous. The V end lost 3 bases, the J end lost 0 bases, and 6 bases lay between the germline ends. The CDR3 length is 14 residues. In germline, CDR1 is SEHNR, CDR2 FQNEAQ (reference sequence). This CDR3 reads CASSFGTSYNEQFF. CDR3 nucleotide sequence: TGTGCCAGCAGCTTCGGAACCTCCTACAATGAGCAGTTCTTC.

This clonotype was picked up many times. The chain is built from TRBV28 and TRBJ2-7, with TRBD1 matching 9 bases. The trim removed 6 bases at V and 1 base at J, leaving 4 bases unmatched. Germline V gives CDR1 MDHEN, CDR2 SYDVKM. The CDR3 is 14 amino acids. The CDR3: CASRRQGGSYEQYV. The CDR3 region has the DNA TGTGCCAGCAGGCGACAGGGGGGGTCCTACGAGCAGTACGTC.

This clonotype occurred many times. The chain combines TRBV2 with TRBJ2-5; D uncertain. The CDR3 contains 11 residues. Looked up from germline, CDR1 is SNHLY and CDR2 is FYNNEI. Trimming left V 9 bases short and J 3 bases short, with 8 bases between. CDR3 residues: CASGREETQYF. The CDR3, as DNA: TGTGCCAGTGGACGGGAAGAGACCCAGTACTTC.

This clonotype appeared many times. V and J are TRBV7-6 and TRBJ1-4; no reliable D call. V lost 6 bases and J 4 bases, leaving 12 bases between the germline ends. The CDR3 is made up of 14 amino acids. CDR1 SGHVS and CDR2 FNYEAQ come from the germline V gene. In DNA form, the CDR3 reads TGTGCCAGCAGGCAGAACACGGGTAATGAAAAACTGTTTTTT. Encoded protein: CASRQNTGNEKLFF.

This clonotype was counted many times. The gene calls are TRBV27 and TRBJ1-2; TRBD1 aligns across 9 bases. The V segment lost 5 bases and the J segment 6 bases; nucleotides outside the gene matches: 7. Germline CDR1 and CDR2: MNHEY and SMNVEV (reference sequence). This CDR3 contains 14 residues. DNA of the CDR3: TGTGCCAGCAGTATTGGACAGGGGATTGATGGCTACACCTTC. This codes for CASSIGQGIDGYTF.

This clonotype was seen at least ten times. This chain joins TRBV7-6 and TRBJ2-7; 9 nucleotides line up with TRBD1. The CDR3 covers 15 residues. V was clipped by 1 base and J by 2 bases; unmatched bases: 3. Germline V lookup: CDR1 SGHVS, CDR2 FNYEAQ. CDR3: CASSLEGTGTYEQYF. Here the CDR3 DNA reads TGTGCCAGCAGCTTAGAGGGGACAGGGACCTACGAGCAGTACTTC.

At least ten counts were recorded for this clonotype. V and J are TRBV7-9 and TRBJ2-3; 11 nucleotides agree with TRBD1. Losses at the gene ends were 1 base for V and 2 bases for J; bases not matched to a gene: 2. Germline loops: CDR1 SEHNR, CDR2 FQNEAQ (reference sequence). This CDR3 contains 16 residues. CDR3 in amino acids: CASSLGTGGTTDTQYF. DNA for the CDR3: TGTGCCAGCAGCTTAGGGACAGGGGGCACCACAGATACGCAGTATTTT.

This chain uses TRBV5-4 with TRBJ1-3; 8 bases map to TRBD1. V lost 6 bases, J lost 5 bases, and 13 bases stayed unmatched. Germline V gene sequence: CDR1 SGHNT, CDR2 YYREEE (reference sequence). The CDR3 sequence is 16 residues long. The CDR3 coding sequence is TGTGCCAGCAAAAACAGGGGGGCGACGTCCCGAAACACCATATATTTT. Its protein product is CASKNRGATSRNTIYF. Full variable domain (outside the CDR3, taken from reference TRBV5-4 and TRBJ1-3): ETGVTQSPTHLIKTRGQQVTLRCSSQSGHNTVSWYQQALGQGPQFIFQYYREEENGRGNFPPRFSGLQFPNYSSELNVNALELDDSALYLCASKNRGATSRNTIYFGEGSWLTVV.

This clonotype was recorded at least ten times. The V and J genes are TRBV7-9 and TRBJ1-2, with a possible D match to TRBD1 (5 bases). The germline V gene encodes CDR1 SEHNR and CDR2 FQNEAQ (reference sequence). This CDR3 has 13 amino acids. The germline V and J ends were trimmed by 8 bases and 0 bases, with 10 bases remaining between them. CDR3 nucleotide sequence: TGTGCCAGCCGGGACGGCGCTAACTATGGCTACACCTTC. This codes for CASRDGANYGYTF. The complete variable domain, with remaining parts taken from reference TRBV7-9 and TRBJ1-2, reads DTGVSQNPRHKITKRGQNVTFRCDPISEHNRLYWYRQTLGQGPEFLTYFQNEAQLEKSRLLSDRFSAERPKGSFSTLEIQRTEQGDSAMYLCASRDGANYGYTFGSGTRLTVV.

This clonotype was detected many times. The chain joins TRBV7-9 to TRBJ2-1; 11 bases are shared with TRBD1. The junction had 9 bases not matched to a gene; V was cut back by 5 bases and J by 6 bases. The CDR3 has 16 residues. Germline V gene sequence: CDR1 SEHNR, CDR2 FQNEAQ (reference sequence). The CDR3: CASSVLGQGVRNEQFF. CDR3 DNA sequence: TGTGCCAGCAGCGTGCTGGGACAGGGGGTTCGCAATGAGCAGTTCTTC. Full variable domain (remainder filled in from reference TRBV7-9 and TRBJ2-1): DTGVSQNPRHKITKRGQNVTFRCDPISEHNRLYWYRQTLGQGPEFLTYFQNEAQLEKSRLLSDRFSAERPKGSFSTLEIQRTEQGDSAMYLCASSVLGQGVRNEQFFGPGTRLTVL.

This clonotype was detected many times. This chain connects TRBV6-5 to TRBJ2-7, with D perhaps matching TRBD2 (6 bases). CDR1 MNHEY and CDR2 SVGAGI come from the germline V gene. V lost 6 bases and J lost 1, with 7 bases in between. The CDR3 is made up of 12 amino acids. CDR3: CASSRGSYEQYF. As DNA, the CDR3 is TGTGCCAGCAGCCGGGGGTCCTACGAGCAGTACTTC.

The chain couples TRBV2 to TRBJ1-4; no clear D. Germline CDR1 is SNHLY and CDR2 is FYNNEI. With 4 bases removed from V and 14 bases from J, the gap between germline ends came to 8 bases. The CDR3 covers 10 residues. CDR3 DNA: TGTGCCAGCAGTGGGAGAGTCCTGTTTTTT. It specifies CASSGRVLFF.

Many counts were recorded for this clonotype. The rearrangement joins TRBV7-2 to TRBJ2-1; D is ambiguous. V lost 7 bases and J 4 bases, leaving 5 bases between the germline ends. The germline gives CDR1 SGHTA, CDR2 FQGNSA. The CDR3 has 11 residues. In nucleotides, the CDR3 is TGTGCCAGCACTATTTACAATGAGCAGTTCTTC. This sequence encodes CASTIYNEQFF.

This clonotype has a count of ten or more. V usage is TRBV20-1 and J usage is TRBJ2-7; D is possibly TRBD1 (6 bases). The CDR3 loop spans 13 amino acids. The germline CDR1 and CDR2 sequences are DFQATT and SNEGSKA (reference sequence). With 2 bases removed from V and 1 base from J, the gap between germline ends came to 9 bases. The DNA of the CDR3 is TGCAGTGCTAGAAGACAGGAATCCTACGAGCAGTACTTC. Its translation: CSARRQESYEQYF.